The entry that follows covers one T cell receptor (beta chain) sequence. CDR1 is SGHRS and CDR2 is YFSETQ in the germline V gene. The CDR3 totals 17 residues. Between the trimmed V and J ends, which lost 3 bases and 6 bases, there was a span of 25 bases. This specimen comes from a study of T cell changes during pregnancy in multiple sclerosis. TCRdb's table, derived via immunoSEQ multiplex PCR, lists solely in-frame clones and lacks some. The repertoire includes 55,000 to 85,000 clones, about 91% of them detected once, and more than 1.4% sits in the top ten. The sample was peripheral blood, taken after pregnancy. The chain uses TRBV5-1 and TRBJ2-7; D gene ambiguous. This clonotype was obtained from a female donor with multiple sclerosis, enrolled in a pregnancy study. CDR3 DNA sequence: TGCGCCAGCAGCTCACTCCCCCCGACCCAGCGCTCTGGCGAGCAGTACTTC. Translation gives CASSSLPPTQRSGEQYF.